These 16 T cell receptor beta chains were sequenced from one sample in a study of OX40 agonist ivuxolimab in advanced cancers. This table comes from immunoSEQ multiplex PCR, and its TCRdb copy is limited to in-frame clones, with some not included. The sample comprises roughly 140,000 clones, roughly 92% of which are singletons, and about 0.31% rests with the top ten. This material consisted of CD4+ or CD8+ T cells sorted from blood, taken in a trial of the OX40 agonist ivuxolimab. The origin of the receptors is an adult with an advanced solid tumor such as melanoma, head and neck, liver or kidney cancer.

The chain has TRBV4-3 and TRBJ1-5; perhaps TRBD1 as D (5 bases). From germline, CDR1 is LGHNA and CDR2 YSLEER. V gave up 4 bases and J gave up 3 bases, with 10 bases separating them. This CDR3 comprises 14 residues. The CDR3 DNA sequence: TGCGCCAGCAGCCCAGACAGCTACAATCAGCCCCAGCATTTT. Its protein product is CASSPDSYNQPQHF.

The chain combines TRBV5-1 with TRBJ2-7; D is undetermined. Per germline, CDR1 SGHRS and CDR2 YFSETQ. Trimming shortened V by 0 bases and J by 11 bases, and 9 bases separated the two germline ends. The CDR3 totals 11 residues. The CDR3 sequence: CASSLEGSKYF. CDR3 DNA: TGCGCCAGCAGCTTGGAGGGCAGTAAGTACTTC.

The CDR3 region is CASTDSGRISYNEQFF. DNA of the CDR3: TGTGCCAGTACTGATTCGGGGCGAATCTCCTACAATGAGCAGTTCTTC. This sequence joins TRBV19 and TRBJ2-1, with D tentatively TRBD1 or TRBD2 (5 bases each). CDR1 is LNHDA, CDR2 SQIVND, per germline (reference sequence). The CDR3 runs 16 residues. The V end lost 7 bases, the J end lost 0 bases, and 16 bases lay between the germline ends.

The chain carries TRBV28 and TRBJ2-2; no firm D call. The CDR3 covers 12 residues. V lost 6 bases and J lost 3, with 5 bases in between. Germline values: CDR1 MDHEN, CDR2 SYDVKM. The CDR3 sequence is CASRVYTGELFF. The CDR3 DNA is TGTGCCAGCAGGGTATACACCGGGGAGCTGTTTTTT.

The chain joins TRBV7-2 to TRBJ1-2, with D hard to call. With 5 bases removed from V and 7 bases from J, the gap between germline ends came to 17 bases. CDR1 and CDR2 (germline): SGHTA, FQGNSA. The CDR3 covers 14 residues. This CDR3 is CASSPSSAMRGYTF. CDR3 coding DNA: TGTGCCAGCAGCCCCTCGTCCGCGATGCGTGGCTACACCTTC.

The chain combines TRBV5-1 with TRBJ2-7; a weak D match, TRBD2 (6 bases). This CDR3 is 14 amino acids long. Germline CDR1 and CDR2: SGHRS and YFSETQ. V lost 4 bases and J 1 base, leaving 12 bases between the germline ends. The CDR3: CASSQTGRSYEQYF. The CDR3 DNA follows: TGCGCCAGCAGCCAGACCGGGAGATCCTACGAGCAGTACTTC.

This chain links TRBV21-1 with TRBJ1-2. TRBV21-1 is assigned pseudogene status. The CDR3 contains 15 residues. Here the CDR3 DNA reads TGTGCCAGCAGCAAAGTTTCATTCCCAACCTATGGCTACACCTTC. Its protein is CASSKVSFPTYGYTF.

The CDR3 nucleotides read TGCAGCGGTACCCTCCTCGGGGATGGCTACACCTTC. Translated: CSGTLLGDGYTF. This chain links TRBV29-1 with TRBJ1-2, with no clear D. Germline-derived CDR1 and CDR2 are SQVTM and ANQGSEA. V lost 7 bases, J lost 6 bases, and 15 bases lay in between. The CDR3 length is 12 residues.

The chain is built from TRBV9 and TRBJ2-7; D gene ambiguous. V shed 0 bases and J shed 6 bases, with 10 bases lying between them. Germline CDR1 SGDLS, CDR2 YYNGEE. The CDR3 is 13 amino acids. In nucleotides, the CDR3 is TGTGCCAGCAGCGTAGCTCCGGCGTCCGAGCAGTACTTC. It translates to CASSVAPASEQYF.

The chain joins TRBV9 to TRBJ1-3, with 7 bases lining up with TRBD1. The CDR3 spans 17 residues. Per the germline V gene, CDR1 is SGDLS and CDR2 is YYNGEE. V was clipped by 0 bases and J by 0 bases; unmatched bases: 6. Here the CDR3 DNA reads TGTGCCAGCAGCGTAGATCCGACAGGGATCTCTGGAAACACCATATATTTT. This translates into CASSVDPTGISGNTIYF.

The chain joins TRBV7-9 to TRBJ2-7; D unresolved. V gave up 0 bases and J gave up 5 bases, with 8 bases separating them. CDR1 is SEHNR, CDR2 FQNEAQ, per germline (reference sequence). The CDR3 loop spans 13 amino acids. CDR3 region: CASSLAIRDEQYF. Here the CDR3 DNA reads TGTGCCAGCAGCTTAGCGATAAGGGACGAGCAGTACTTC.

V usage is TRBV7-2 and J usage is TRBJ2-7; D might be TRBD2 (6 bases). V was shortened by 5 bases and J by 0 bases, with 14 bases between the two germline ends. Germline lookup yields CDR1 SGHTA and CDR2 FQGNSA. The CDR3 runs to 15 residues. The CDR3 here is CASSRRTNSSYEQYF. CDR3 sequence (DNA): TGTGCCAGCAGCCGAAGGACTAATAGCTCCTACGAGCAGTACTTC. The variable domain in full, with the rest retrieved from reference TRBV7-2 and TRBJ2-7, is GAGVSQSPSNKVTEKGKDVELRCDPISGHTALYWYRQSLGQGLEFLIYFQGNSAPDKSGLPSDRFSAERTGGSVSTLTIQRTQQEDSAVYLCASSRRTNSSYEQYFGPGTRLTVT.

The CDR3, as DNA: TGTGCCAGCAGTCATATCCGGGACAGGGCCAGGGGGCCCCAGCATTTT. Its protein is CASSHIRDRARGPQHF. This rearrangement joins TRBV27 to TRBJ1-5; 9 nucleotides align to TRBD1. V lost 5 bases, J lost 9 bases, and 14 bases stayed unmatched. This CDR3 is built from 16 residues. Germline V CDR1 and CDR2: MNHEY, SMNVEV (reference sequence).

This chain links TRBV7-2 with TRBJ1-3, with D possibly TRBD1 on 5 matching bases. V dropped 3 bases and J dropped 3 bases, with 9 bases sitting between them. The CDR3 extends over 14 amino acids. Germline V lookup: CDR1 SGHTA, CDR2 FQGNSA. The CDR3 DNA follows: TGTGCCAGCAGCTTGGGGACGGGTGGAAACACCATATATTTT. Its protein is CASSLGTGGNTIYF. Drawing the rest from reference TRBV7-2 and TRBJ1-3, the complete variable domain is GAGVSQSPSNKVTEKGKDVELRCDPISGHTALYWYRQSLGQGLEFLIYFQGNSAPDKSGLPSDRFSAERTGGSVSTLTIQRTQQEDSAVYLCASSLGTGGNTIYFGEGSWLTVV.

J is TRBJ1-3 and V is TRBV11-1; D unresolved. Germline loops: CDR1 SGHAT, CDR2 FQDESV (reference sequence). This CDR3 spans 13 amino acids. V was shortened by 4 bases and J by 2 bases, with 6 bases between the two germline ends. The CDR3 sequence: CASSWGAGNTIYF. CDR3 bases: TGTGCCAGCAGCTGGGGAGCTGGAAACACCATATATTTT.

The V and J genes are TRBV30 and TRBJ1-4, with D perhaps matching TRBD1 (6 bases). The germline gives CDR1 GTSNPN, CDR2 SVGIG (reference sequence). Trimming took off 0 bases at V and 0 bases at J, with 17 bases between the two ends. The length of the CDR3 is 18 residues. The CDR3 region is CAWSVLGGSPATNEKLFF. The CDR3 DNA is TGTGCCTGGAGTGTACTAGGGGGGTCCCCAGCAACTAATGAAAAACTGTTTTTT. The whole variable domain, filled in from reference TRBV30 and TRBJ1-4, reads SQTIHQWPATLVQPVGSPLSLECTVEGTSNPNLYWYRQAAGRGLQLLFYSVGIGQISSEVPQNLSASRPQDRQFILSSKKLLLSDSGFYLCAWSVLGGSPATNEKLFFGSGTQLSVL.